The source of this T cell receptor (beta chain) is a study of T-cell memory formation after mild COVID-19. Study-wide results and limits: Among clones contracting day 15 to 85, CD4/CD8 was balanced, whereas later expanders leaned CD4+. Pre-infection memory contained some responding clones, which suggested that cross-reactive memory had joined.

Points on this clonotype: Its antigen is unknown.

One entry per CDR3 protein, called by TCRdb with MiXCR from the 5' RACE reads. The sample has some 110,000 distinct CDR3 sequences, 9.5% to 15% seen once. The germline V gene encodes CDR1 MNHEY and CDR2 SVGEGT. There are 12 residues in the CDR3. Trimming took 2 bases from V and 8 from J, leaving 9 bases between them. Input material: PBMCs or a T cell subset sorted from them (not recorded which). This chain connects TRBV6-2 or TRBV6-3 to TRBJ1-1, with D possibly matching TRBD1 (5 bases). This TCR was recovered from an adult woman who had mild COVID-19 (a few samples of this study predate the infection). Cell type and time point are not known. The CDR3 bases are TGTGCCAGCAGTTACCAGGGCCACGAAGCTTTCTTT. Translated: CASSYQGHEAFF.